The 30 T cell receptor beta chains presented below share a single source sample, sequenced in a study of circulating CD8 cells and anti-PD-1 response in melanoma (dated by TCRdb to about 2020). Using a BD FACSAria II cell sorter, four subsets defined by PD-1 and/or TIGIT were sorted from live CD3+CD8+TCRalphabeta+ cells. Sequencing used a NextSeq 500. The QIAseq Immune Repertoire RNA Library Kit, Human TCR Panel, was used to prepare TCR libraries from about 15 ng of total RNA. TCRdb trimmed public reads at Q25 via fastp, called clones via MiXCR and kept in-frame beta chains. Identical CDR3 protein sequences are pooled into one entry, listed with their most common genes and DNA. Present in this sample are roughly 600 distinct CDR3 sequences, 9% of which were seen just once. The ten largest account for nearly 70% of the sample. This specimen consisted of CD8+ T cells from PBMCs, obtained at baseline or after one month of anti-PD-1 therapy (not recorded which). Receptors were obtained from a human donor with melanoma.

Relative to its sample, this clonotype is medium-sized. This rearrangement joins TRBV2 to TRBJ2-3, with unresolved D. CDR3 size: 15 residues. Germline V gene lookup returns CDR1 SNHLY and CDR2 FYNNEI. Trimming stripped 6 bases from V and 0 bases from J, with 13 bases between. The CDR3 loop is CASSDLGVSTDTQYF. In nucleotides, the CDR3 is TGTGCCAGCAGCGATCTTGGTGTGAGCACAGATACGCAGTATTTT.

This clonotype ranks as medium-sized. J is TRBJ2-1 and V is TRBV19; no definite D call. The germline V gene encodes CDR1 LNHDA and CDR2 SQIVND (reference sequence). The CDR3 has 13 amino acids. The germline V and J ends were trimmed by 5 bases and 6 bases, with 11 bases remaining between them. CDR3 residues: CASSFSTPNEQFF. The DNA for the CDR3 is TGTGCCAGTAGTTTCTCGACCCCCAATGAGCAGTTCTTC.

Sample share makes this clonotype medium-sized. This chain uses TRBV3-1 with TRBJ2-1, with a tentative D call TRBD2 (6 bases). The CDR3 runs 15 residues. V shed 0 bases and J shed 8 bases, with 14 bases lying between them. Germline V gives CDR1 LGHDT, CDR2 YNNKEL (reference sequence). CDR3 protein: CASSQDLGGVDEQFF. CDR3 nucleotide sequence: TGTGCCAGCAGCCAAGACCTAGGAGGGGTCGATGAGCAGTTCTTC.

This clonotype is judged large. The chain links TRBV4-3 to TRBJ2-7; D gene uncertain. V was trimmed by 1 base and J by 0 bases, leaving 7 bases between them. The CDR3 runs to 14 residues. Per the germline V gene, CDR1 is LGHNA and CDR2 is YSLEER. The CDR3 DNA sequence: TGCGCCAGCAGCCAAGTGGCCCACTCCTACGAGCAGTACTTC. This sequence encodes CASSQVAHSYEQYF.

This clonotype qualifies as medium-sized (0.01 to 0.1%). The chain uses TRBV2 and TRBJ1-1; no firm D call. Germline V gives CDR1 SNHLY, CDR2 FYNNEI. The CDR3 totals 14 residues. The ends were cut back, 0 bases at V and 1 base at J, with 6 bases in the middle. The CDR3 protein is CASSEARGNTEAFF. The CDR3 DNA reads as TGTGCCAGCAGTGAAGCTCGGGGGAACACTGAAGCTTTCTTT.

This chain joins TRBV14 and TRBJ1-2, with D unresolved. V dropped 5 bases and J dropped 4 bases, with 23 bases sitting between them. CDR1 is SGHDN, CDR2 FVKESK, per germline. This CDR3 region has 17 residues. CDR3 coding DNA: TGTGCCAGCAGCGAAGTAGGGTTATTGAAAAGACTCTATGGCTACACCTTC. It translates to CASSEVGLLKRLYGYTF.

This clonotype ranks as medium-sized. V usage is TRBV20-1 and J usage is TRBJ2-3, with unresolved D. Germline values: CDR1 DFQATT, CDR2 SNEGSKA (reference sequence). The CDR3 is made up of 12 amino acids. With 6 bases removed from V and 3 bases from J, the gap between germline ends came to 10 bases. The CDR3 nucleotides read TGCAGTGCCCAAGGGATGACAGATACGCAGTATTTT. The encoded protein is CSAQGMTDTQYF.

By share, this clonotype ranks as medium-sized (0.01 to 0.1%). The chain has TRBV27 and TRBJ2-7; no definite D call. Trimming cost V 1 base and J 6 bases, with 16 bases left between them. Germline lookup yields CDR1 MNHEY and CDR2 SMNVEV (reference sequence). The CDR3 totals 15 residues. The DNA for the CDR3 is TGTGCCAGCAGTTTATTGCCCCCCGACCCCATCGAGCAGTACTTC. This gives the protein CASSLLPPDPIEQYF.

This chain connects TRBV24-1 to TRBJ2-3; no definite D call. The CDR3 loop spans 15 amino acids. V gave up 3 bases and J gave up 2 bases, with 11 bases separating them. Germline V gene lookup returns CDR1 KGHDR and CDR2 SFDVKD. The CDR3 nucleotides are TGTGCCACCAGTGATGGGGAAGGGATCACAGATACGCAGTATTTT. Translated, it gives CATSDGEGITDTQYF.

This clonotype is large by share. V usage is TRBV9 and J usage is TRBJ2-1, with D perhaps being TRBD1 or TRBD2 (5 bases each). Trimming shortened V by 1 base and J by 5 bases, and 13 bases separated the two germline ends. This CDR3 has 15 residues. CDR1 SGDLS and CDR2 YYNGEE come from the germline V gene. The CDR3 DNA is TGTGCCAGCAGCGTATGGGGGAGCATAGACAATGAGCAGTTCTTC. Translation gives CASSVWGSIDNEQFF.

This clonotype is medium-sized in the sample. This chain uses TRBV19 with TRBJ1-6; D gene unclear. V was pared by 7 bases and J by 4 bases, with 17 bases between. The CDR3 is 16 residues long. CDR1 is LNHDA, CDR2 SQIVND, per germline (reference sequence). Written as DNA, the CDR3 is TGTGCCAGTAAACCAAAGTTGACTCTTTATAATTCACCCCTCCACTTT. Protein sequence: CASKPKLTLYNSPLHF.

The J gene is TRBJ2-7, the V gene TRBV19; TRBD2 might be the D (5 bases). V was shortened by 3 bases and J by 4 bases, with 13 bases between the two germline ends. The CDR3 contains 14 residues. The V gene's germline CDR1 is LNHDA and CDR2 SQIVND (reference sequence). The CDR3 region has the DNA TGTGCCAGTAGTATTGGACTTGCCTTTTACGAGCAGTACTTC. Its translation: CASSIGLAFYEQYF.

This clonotype is labeled as medium-sized. The chain couples TRBV19 to TRBJ2-7; 7 bases are a match to TRBD1. The J segment lost 0 bases and the V segment lost 5 bases, leaving 7 bases of the junction unmatched. The CDR3 spans 15 residues. Germline loops: CDR1 LNHDA, CDR2 SQIVND (reference sequence). CDR3 amino acids: CASSPRDSASYEQYF. CDR3 bases: TGTGCCAGTAGTCCACGGGACAGCGCCTCCTACGAGCAGTACTTC.

V and J are TRBV2 and TRBJ2-7, with a possible D match to TRBD2 (5 bases). This CDR3 contains 12 residues. Germline CDR1 SNHLY, CDR2 FYNNEI. The V end was cut by 7 bases, the J end by 6 bases, with 13 bases between. CDR3 protein: CASTGNFFEQYF. DNA for the CDR3: TGTGCCAGCACCGGGAATTTCTTCGAGCAGTACTTC.

This clonotype was observed a handful of times. Since a much larger clone is just one base distant, this may be a read error. The chain combines TRBV19 with TRBJ2-5, with a weak D call TRBD2 (6 bases). CDR1 is LNHDA and CDR2 is SQIVND in the germline V gene (reference sequence). CDR3 size: 13 residues. The CDR3 protein is CACSMVAGETQYF. CDR3 DNA: TGTGCCTGTAGTATGGTGGCGGGGGAGACCCAGTACTTC. Full variable domain (missing parts from reference TRBV19 and TRBJ2-5): DGGITQSPKYLFRKEGQNVTLSCEQNLNHDAMYWYRQDPGQGLRLIYYSQIVNDFQKGDIAEGYSVSREKKESFPLTVTSAQKNPTAFYLCACSMVAGETQYFGPGTRLLVL.

This clonotype is termed medium-sized (0.01 to 0.1%). The chain couples TRBV21-1 to TRBJ1-1; the table assigns TRBD1, which was not confirmed against the DNA. TRBV21-1 is marked as a pseudogene. The CDR3 consists of 15 residues. The CDR3 coding sequence is TGTGCCAGCAGCTTGACAGGGGACAAGAACACTGAAGCTTTCTTT. This gives the protein CASSLTGDKNTEAFF.

By proportion, this clonotype is medium-sized. The chain has TRBV29-1 and TRBJ2-3, with 8 bases matching TRBD1. The CDR3 runs to 10 residues. Germline CDR1 SQVTM, CDR2 ANQGSEA. V shed 7 bases, J shed 15 bases, and the junction held 9 bases outside the gene matches. CDR3 protein: CSATSRGPYF. CDR3 bases: TGCAGCGCCACTAGCAGGGGGCCCTATTTT.

In its sample, this clonotype ranks as large. The gene calls are TRBV28 and TRBJ2-3; D assignment may be TRBD1 or TRBD2 (5 bases each). Germline CDR1 is MDHEN and CDR2 is SYDVKM. The CDR3 runs to 15 residues. The ends were cut back, 5 bases at V and 5 bases at J, with 17 bases in the middle. CDR3 sequence: CASSSGASSIDTQYF. DNA for the CDR3: TGTGCCAGCAGTAGTGGGGCTAGCTCCATAGATACGCAGTATTTT.

In its sample, this clonotype was seen a few times. The chain employs TRBV20-1 and TRBJ2-1; no firm D call. Germline V gene sequence: CDR1 DFQATT, CDR2 SNEGSKA (reference sequence). With 5 bases removed from V and 1 base from J, the gap between germline ends came to 15 bases. There are 15 residues in the CDR3. The DNA for the CDR3 is TGCAGTGCTGCTTCTGGGGTAGTGTCCTACAATGAGCAGTTCTTC. Protein sequence: CSAASGVVSYNEQFF.

The chain combines TRBV7-9 with TRBJ1-1; D is unclear. The CDR3 spans 13 residues. CDR1 and CDR2 (germline): SEHNR, FQNEAQ (reference sequence). V lost 10 bases and J lost 8, with 20 bases in between. CDR3 in amino acids: CANKFIGMGEAFF. CDR3 in DNA: TGTGCCAACAAGTTCATTGGGATGGGAGAAGCTTTCTTT.

Sample share makes this clonotype medium-sized. The rearrangement joins TRBV7-6 to TRBJ2-7, with TRBD1 as a possible D gene (5 bases). CDR3 length: 14 residues. V was cut by 2 bases and J by 0 bases, with 8 bases left in between. CDR1 and CDR2 from the germline V gene are SGHVS and FNYEAQ. CDR3 DNA: TGTGCCAGCAGCTTAACGACAGACTCCTACGAGCAGTACTTC. Translation: CASSLTTDSYEQYF.

This clonotype is labeled as medium-sized. The V and J genes are TRBV27 and TRBJ1-1; D remains unclear. V lost 1 base and J 6 bases, leaving 12 bases between the germline ends. The germline CDR1 and CDR2 sequences are MNHEY and SMNVEV (reference sequence). The CDR3 runs to 14 residues. The CDR3 loop reads CASSLWSGLPEAFF. CDR3 DNA: TGTGCCAGCAGTTTATGGTCCGGACTTCCTGAAGCTTTCTTT.

The J gene is TRBJ2-5, the V gene TRBV27; 9 bases agree with TRBD1. The CDR3 has 14 residues. V shed 8 bases and J 8 bases; nucleotides not matched to a gene: 12. Per the germline V gene, CDR1 is MNHEY and CDR2 is SMNVEV (reference sequence). CDR3 bases: TGTGCCAGCCAAATCTTACAGGGGGCGCCCACCCAGTACTTC. Its protein is CASQILQGAPTQYF.

By sample fraction, this clonotype is large (0.1 to 1%). V and J are TRBV2 and TRBJ1-2; D possibly corresponds to TRBD1 (5 bases). Looked up from germline, CDR1 is SNHLY and CDR2 is FYNNEI. V was pared by 3 bases and J by 0 bases, with 11 bases between. The CDR3 spans 15 residues. The DNA of the CDR3 is TGTGCCAGCAGTGACCCGACAGAAGCTAACTATGGCTACACCTTC. It yields the protein CASSDPTEANYGYTF.

Judged by abundance, this clonotype is medium-sized. The chain joins TRBV11-3 to TRBJ1-1; D ambiguous. The ends were cut back, 3 bases at V and 5 bases at J, with 7 bases in the middle. The length of the CDR3 is 12 residues. Germline V gene lookup returns CDR1 SGHNT and CDR2 YENEEA. The DNA of the CDR3 is TGTGCCAGCAGCTTCCGAGGGACTGAAGCTTTCTTT. Amino acid sequence: CASSFRGTEAFF.

Judged by abundance, this clonotype is large. The chain joins TRBV5-8 to TRBJ1-2; D call uncertain. This CDR3 is 13 amino acids long. V shed 4 bases and J shed 4 bases, with 11 bases lying between them. The germline gives CDR1 SGHTS, CDR2 YDEGEE. The CDR3 here is CASSSGSLYGYTF. In DNA, the CDR3 is TGTGCCAGCAGCAGCGGGAGCCTCTATGGCTACACCTTC. The full variable domain, completed using reference TRBV5-8 and TRBJ1-2, is EAGVTQSPTHLIKTRGQQATLRCSPISGHTSVYWYQQALGLGLQFLLWYDEGEERNRGNFPPRFSGRQFPNYSSELNVNALELEDSALYLCASSSGSLYGYTFGSGTRLTVV.

The chain couples TRBV11-2 to TRBJ1-1; TRBD1 agrees at 7 bases. The ends lost 5 bases at V and 3 bases at J; junction bases unmatched: 15. CDR1 is SGHAT, CDR2 FQNNGV, per germline. This CDR3 spans 17 amino acids. This CDR3 reads CASSMTGFGLDDTEAFF. For the CDR3, the DNA is TGTGCCAGCAGCATGACAGGGTTTGGGTTGGATGACACTGAAGCTTTCTTT.

This clonotype is categorized as medium-sized (0.01 to 0.1%). The gene calls are TRBV9 and TRBJ2-5, with 10 positions matching TRBD2. Germline V gives CDR1 SGDLS, CDR2 YYNGEE. The CDR3 contains 16 residues. J was trimmed by 5 bases and V by 0 bases; bases with no gene match: 7. In DNA, the CDR3 is TGTGCCAGCAGCGTAGCATTAGCGGGGGGCCGGGAGACCCAGTACTTC. As protein: CASSVALAGGRETQYF.

This clonotype is deemed medium-sized (0.01 to 0.1%). This chain joins TRBV19 and TRBJ1-1; TRBD1 might be the D (6 bases). The CDR3 spans 14 residues. The germline CDR1 and CDR2 sequences are LNHDA and SQIVND (reference sequence). The V and J ends lost 7 bases and 4 bases respectively, with 16 bases between them. This CDR3 is CASIGTGLGTEAFF. As DNA, the CDR3 is TGTGCCAGTATTGGCACAGGGCTTGGCACTGAAGCTTTCTTT.

This clonotype is deemed large. The CDR3 coding sequence is TGTGCCAGTAGTATGGTGGCGGGGGAGACCCAGTACTTC. Translation gives CASSMVAGETQYF. The chain carries TRBV19 and TRBJ2-5, with D maybe TRBD2 (6 bases). Germline CDR1 reads LNHDA; CDR2 reads SQIVND (reference sequence). The CDR3 extends over 13 amino acids. V gave up 3 bases and J gave up 5 bases, with 10 bases separating them.